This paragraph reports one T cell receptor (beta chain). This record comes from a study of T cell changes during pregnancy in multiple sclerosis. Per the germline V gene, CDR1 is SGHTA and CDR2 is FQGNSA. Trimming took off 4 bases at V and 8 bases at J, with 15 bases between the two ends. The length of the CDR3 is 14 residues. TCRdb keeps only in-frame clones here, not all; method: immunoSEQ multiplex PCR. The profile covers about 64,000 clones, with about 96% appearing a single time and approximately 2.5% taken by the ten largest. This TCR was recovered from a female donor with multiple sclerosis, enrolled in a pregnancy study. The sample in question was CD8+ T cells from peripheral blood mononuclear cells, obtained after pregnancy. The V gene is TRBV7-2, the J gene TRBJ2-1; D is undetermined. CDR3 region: CASSSRPISHEQFF. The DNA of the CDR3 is TGTGCCAGCAGCTCGCGCCCTATAAGTCATGAGCAGTTCTTC.